Listed below are T cell receptor beta chains from one sample, sequenced in a study of CD8 T cells in Susac syndrome. From the immunoSEQ multiplex PCR reads, TCRdb called clonotypes with MiXCR, one entry per CDR3 protein. The profile shows 130,000 to 150,000 distinct CDR3 sequences, around 94% of them singletons. What was sequenced was CD4+ T cells from PBMCs. The receptors were sampled from a human donor in good health. Both conserved end residues are part of each CDR3. The order of the fields is D gene, V gene, clone size, J gene, CDR3 DNA, CDR3 protein. A D gene is named only where the DNA matches it firmly. Only part of the rows carry a size: once, few, many, or a class if the clone is expanded.

D: .
V: TRBV30
size: .
J: TRBJ2-2
DNA: TGTGCCTGGAGGTGGTCGGGGAACACCGGGGAGCTGTTTTTT
CDR3: CAWRWSGNTGELFF

D: TRBD2
V: TRBV5-1
size: .
J: TRBJ2-5
DNA: TGCGCCAGTTTTAACAGGCGGGGGGAGACCCAGTACTTC
CDR3: CASFNRRGETQYF

D: TRBD2
V: TRBV3-1
size: .
J: TRBJ2-3
DNA: TGTGCCAGCAGCCTTAGCGGGAGGGCCAGAACAGATACGCAGTATTTT
CDR3: CASSLSGRARTDTQYF

D: TRBD1
V: TRBV7-9
size: .
J: TRBJ2-1
DNA: TGTGCCAGCACCGGGGACAGCGGTCCCCCGAATGAGCAGTTCTTC
CDR3: CASTGDSGPPNEQFF

D: .
V: TRBV30
size: once
J: TRBJ2-7
DNA: TGTGCCTGGAGTGGTCCAACCTACGAGCAGTACTTC
CDR3: CAWSGPTYEQYF

D: .
V: TRBV12-3/TRBV12-4
size: once
J: TRBJ1-5
DNA: TGTGCCAGCAGCATGACAGCCCGGAGGCAGCCCCAGCATTTT
CDR3: CASSMTARRQPQHF

D: .
V: TRBV29-1
size: .
J: TRBJ1-1
DNA: TGCAGCGCCCTGGGACCGGCCATGAACACTGAAGCTTTCTTT
CDR3: CSALGPAMNTEAFF

D: .
V: TRBV20-1
size: .
J: TRBJ1-3
DNA: TGCAGTGCTAGAGTGGTTGGACGGCTAACCTCTGGAAACACCATATATTTT
CDR3: CSARVVGRLTSGNTIYF

D: TRBD2
V: TRBV5-1
size: .
J: TRBJ2-5
DNA: TGCGCCAGCAGGGGACTAGCGGGAGAAGAGACCCAGTACTTC
CDR3: CASRGLAGEETQYF

D: .
V: TRBV5-6
size: .
J: TRBJ2-1
DNA: TGTGCCAGCAGCCTCCCCCGGGGGGCGGGAGCGGGGAATGAGCAGTTCTTC
CDR3: CASSLPRGAGAGNEQFF

D: .
V: TRBV18
size: .
J: TRBJ1-2
DNA: TGTGCCAGCTCACCCGGGAGGGGAGAAGGCTACACCTTC
CDR3: CASSPGRGEGYTF

D: .
V: TRBV7-2
size: .
J: TRBJ2-1
DNA: TGTGCCAGCAGGGGGAGGGGGCAGGGAGGGTACAATGAGCAGTTCTTC
CDR3: CASRGRGQGGYNEQFF

D: TRBD1
V: TRBV19
size: .
J: TRBJ1-4
DNA: TGTGCCAGTAGTACGGACAGGGTGGGAAGAAAACTGTTTTTT
CDR3: CASSTDRVGRKLFF

D: .
V: TRBV24-1
size: .
J: TRBJ2-2
DNA: TGTGCCACCCTGGTGGCCGGGGAGCTGTTTTTT
CDR3: CATLVAGELFF

D: TRBD1
V: TRBV5-1
size: .
J: TRBJ2-3
DNA: TGCGCCAGCAGCCTGGACAGGGGGCAAGATACGCAGTATTTT
CDR3: CASSLDRGQDTQYF

D: TRBD2
V: TRBV10-2
size: .
J: TRBJ2-5
DNA: TGCGCCAGTAGTGAGACTAGCCGGGAGACCCAGTACTTC
CDR3: CASSETSRETQYF

D: .
V: TRBV12-3/TRBV12-4
size: .
J: TRBJ2-3
DNA: TGTGCCAGCAGCTTATCCGGACCGGACACAGATACGCAGTATTTT
CDR3: CASSLSGPDTDTQYF

D: .
V: TRBV3-1
size: .
J: TRBJ2-7
DNA: TGTGCCAGCAGCCAGACAGGTGCCCCTCTCTACGAGCAGTACTTC
CDR3: CASSQTGAPLYEQYF

D: .
V: TRBV9
size: .
J: TRBJ2-7
DNA: TGTGCCAGCAGCGTACAAGCGAGCACCTACGAGCAGTACTTC
CDR3: CASSVQASTYEQYF

D: .
V: TRBV28
size: .
J: TRBJ1-5
DNA: TGTGCCAGCAGTTCAACCCGGGACCAGCATTTT
CDR3: CASSSTRDQHF

D: .
V: TRBV10-1
size: .
J: TRBJ2-4
DNA: TGCGCCAGCAGTGAGTCGGGGCCCTCCCTGGAAAACATTCAGTACTTC
CDR3: CASSESGPSLENIQYF

D: .
V: TRBV6-5
size: .
J: TRBJ2-7
DNA: TGTGCCAGCAGTCCCTACGTCAGTTACGAGCAGTACTTC
CDR3: CASSPYVSYEQYF

D: TRBD2
V: TRBV20-1
size: .
J: TRBJ2-7
DNA: TGCAGTGCTAGAGATGATCTCGGGAGGGCCGGAAACGACGAGCAGTACTTC
CDR3: CSARDDLGRAGNDEQYF

D: TRBD1
V: TRBV6-4
size: .
J: TRBJ2-1
DNA: TGTGCCAGCAGTCCCGAGACAGGGGTCTACAATGAGCAGTTCTTC
CDR3: CASSPETGVYNEQFF

D: TRBD1
V: TRBV27
size: few
J: TRBJ2-5
DNA: TGTGCCAGCAGTTTAAGGGGGCTTGAGACCCAGTACTTC
CDR3: CASSLRGLETQYF

D: TRBD1
V: TRBV30
size: .
J: TRBJ1-1
DNA: TGTGCCTGGGAGGGACAGACGAAGAACACTGAAGCTTTCTTT
CDR3: CAWEGQTKNTEAFF

D: .
V: TRBV5-1
size: .
J: TRBJ2-3
DNA: TGCGCCAGCAGCTTGAGGGGAGTGGGCACAGATACGCAGTATTTT
CDR3: CASSLRGVGTDTQYF

D: TRBD1
V: TRBV7-6
size: .
J: TRBJ1-2
DNA: TGTGCCAGCAGCCAAAGGACAGGGCCATCATCCTATGGCTACACCTTC
CDR3: CASSQRTGPSSYGYTF

D: .
V: TRBV7-9
size: .
J: TRBJ2-3
DNA: TGTGCCACCCGCCAGGGATTTAGCACAGATACGCAGTATTTT
CDR3: CATRQGFSTDTQYF

D: TRBD2
V: TRBV2
size: .
J: TRBJ2-7
DNA: TGTGCCAGCAGTCGACTAGCGGGGACCTACGAGCAGTACTTC
CDR3: CASSRLAGTYEQYF

D: .
V: TRBV12-3/TRBV12-4
size: .
J: TRBJ2-1
DNA: TGTGCCACCCACGGAGGGAGATGGGGGCAGTTCTTC
CDR3: CATHGGRWGQFF

D: .
V: TRBV24-1
size: .
J: TRBJ2-3
DNA: TGTGCCACCAGTGATTCCACTGGCGGACTTTTCACAGATACGCAGTATTTT
CDR3: CATSDSTGGLFTDTQYF

D: TRBD1
V: TRBV3-1
size: .
J: TRBJ2-7
DNA: TGTGCCAGCAGCCGGGGGCATGCAGACAGGGTGATTCCCTACGAGCAGTACTTC
CDR3: CASSRGHADRVIPYEQYF

D: TRBD1
V: TRBV2
size: .
J: TRBJ2-1
DNA: TGTGCCAGCAGTAAGACAGGGGGAACGTACAATGAGCAGTTCTTC
CDR3: CASSKTGGTYNEQFF

D: .
V: TRBV7-2
size: .
J: TRBJ1-1
DNA: TGTGCCAGCAGCTTCCAGGGGATGAACACTGAAGCTTTCTTT
CDR3: CASSFQGMNTEAFF

D: .
V: TRBV7-7
size: .
J: TRBJ2-5
DNA: TGTGCTAGCAGCTCCCGGGGGAGCCTTCGGGAGACCCAGTACTTC
CDR3: CASSSRGSLRETQYF

D: TRBD1
V: TRBV7-9
size: .
J: TRBJ1-4
DNA: TGTGCCAGCAGCCTAAGCCCGGGACAGGGGGCGGATGAAAAACTGTTTTTT
CDR3: CASSLSPGQGADEKLFF

D: .
V: TRBV7-8
size: .
J: TRBJ2-7
DNA: TGTGCCAGCAGCTTAGTACCGGGGAGGTACGAGCAGTACTTC
CDR3: CASSLVPGRYEQYF

D: .
V: TRBV5-4
size: .
J: TRBJ2-5
DNA: TGTGCCAGCAGTCGGGACATTCTGGAGACCCAGTACTTC
CDR3: CASSRDILETQYF

D: TRBD2
V: TRBV3-1
size: .
J: TRBJ2-3
DNA: TGTGCCAGCAGCCAAGAACTAGCGGGAGAATTCACAGATACGCAGTATTTT
CDR3: CASSQELAGEFTDTQYF

D: TRBD1
V: TRBV2
size: .
J: TRBJ2-1
DNA: TGTGCCACCAACAACAGGGGGCTTCCTGGCAATGAGCAGTTCTTC
CDR3: CATNNRGLPGNEQFF

D: .
V: TRBV3-1
size: .
J: TRBJ2-3
DNA: TGTGCCAGCAGCCAAGAAGGTCGTACAGATACGCAGTATTTT
CDR3: CASSQEGRTDTQYF